This TCR beta chain was sequenced during a study of OX40 agonist ivuxolimab in advanced cancers. General notes on the study: The costimulatory receptor OX40 (CD134) was targeted by ivuxolimab, a fully human IgG2 agonistic monoclonal antibody. Intravenous ivuxolimab was administered to patients every 2 weeks at six dose levels: 0.01, 0.1, 0.3, 1.5, 3 and 10 mg/kg. Of the roughly 50 dose-escalation patients, hepatocellular carcinoma was present in approximately 20, melanoma in roughly 15, renal cell carcinoma in 9 and head and neck cancer in 9. In the dose-escalation cohort, approximately 80% of patients were male, and the mean age was roughly 60 years with a range of roughly 23 to 79. Prior anti-PD-1, anti-PD-L1 or anti-CTLA-4 therapy was permitted, and checkpoint inhibitors had been received by about 37% of dose-escalation patients. Three dose-escalation patients achieved partial responses, one with hepatocellular carcinoma and two with cutaneous melanoma. The purpose of peripheral TCRbeta sequencing was to test whether ivuxolimab changed TCR sequence diversity and led to clonal T-cell expansion. The monotherapy dose-escalation portion (N = 52 patients) of the phase I ivuxolimab trial is reported in the paper.

The investigation overall reported the following: In partial responders in the 0.1-3.0 mg/kg groups, normalized peripheral clonal expansion was found to be among the lowest, especially among CD8+ T cells. Low levels of normalized T-cell clonal expansion were also seen in some patients who did not respond. After ivuxolimab, more expanded clones were found on average in CD8+ T cells than in CD4+ T cells. Antigen specificity was not determined for the clonally expanded peripheral T cells. At doses of 0.1 to 3.0 mg/kg, clonal expansion of both CD4+ and CD8+ blood T cells was observed from baseline to week 6.

In regard to this clone: Its antigen target is currently unknown. Per-base quality was not reported, and no clone a single base away is much larger than it.

Genomic DNA was isolated from the sorted cells so that the TCRbeta CDR3 region could be sequenced. TCRbeta CDR3 regions were sequenced using the immunoSEQ Assay. Drawn from immuneACCESS, this table holds only the in-frame rearrangements with V and J called that TCRdb kept. Clones are partly lost; checked studies trace under half to an unresolved V gene and leave the rest unexplained. The sample records about 55,000 clones, about 90% of which are singletons. The ten most abundant clones make up roughly 12% of the sample. The trial excluded patients who had a history of autoimmune disease or were on systemic immunosuppression. Peripheral blood for TCR sequencing was collected from all dose cohorts at baseline, on cycle 4 day 1, and on cycle 7 day 1. Samples were obtained from an open-label, multicenter, first-in-human phase I dose-escalation trial of ivuxolimab. Adults with locally advanced or metastatic melanoma, renal cell carcinoma, hepatocellular carcinoma or head and neck squamous cell carcinoma were enrolled in the trial. Before TCR sequencing, CD4+ T cells and CD8+ T cells from peripheral blood were sorted into separate populations.

The cysteine opens and the phenylalanine closes a CDR3 of 12 amino acids. The sequence is cut down to CDR3 DNA, 36 bases in frame from base 1. Trimming at the junction amounts to 2 bases on V and 7 bases on J, and the germline ends lie 7 bases apart. According to the germline V gene, CDR1 reads MNHEY and CDR2 reads SVGAGI. This TCR came from an adult with an advanced solid tumor such as melanoma, head and neck, liver or kidney cancer. The chain is made from TRBV6-5 and TRBJ2-3; too little of a D gene remains to name it. Material: CD4+ or CD8+ T cells sorted from blood, obtained in a trial of the OX40 agonist ivuxolimab. The CDR3 loop reads CASSYPGNTQYF. The base sequence is TGTGCCAGCAGTTACCCTGGGAATACGCAGTATTTT.